The rows below give T cell receptor beta chains drawn from one sample of a study of immune evolution from preneoplasia to lung adenocarcinoma. Generated by immunoSEQ multiplex PCR, the TCRdb table keeps only in-frame clones and is missing some. The repertoire holds over 3,500 clones, with under 85% as singletons. Material: FFPE lung adenocarcinoma in situ tissue. All receptors come from a person aged 55-80 years with lung adenocarcinoma. CDR3s include the opening cysteine and the closing phenylalanine or tryptophan. The order of the fields is J gene, V gene, CDR3 protein.

TRBJ2-5 | TRBV5-6 | CASNMGGSDQYF
TRBJ2-5 | TRBV2 | CASIISLTGHQETQYF
TRBJ1-2 | TRBV7-9 | CASSFRQDHGYTF
TRBJ2-7 | TRBV11-3 | CASSPPQSYEQYF
TRBJ1-5 | TRBV2 | CASSEPYQPQHF
TRBJ2-7 | TRBV7-2 | CASSLQGFEQYF
TRBJ2-7 | TRBV6-1 | CASSTGGWSYEQYF
TRBJ1-6 | TRBV5-4 | CASSLDGQGANSPLHF
TRBJ1-5 | TRBV27 | CASSLSLTGQPQHF
TRBJ2-7 | TRBV29-1 | CSVVGHSYEQYF
TRBJ1-1 | TRBV23-1 | CASTGETEAFF
TRBJ1-2 | TRBV5-5 | CASSSTPLGQGDYGYTF
TRBJ1-5 | TRBV27 | CASSSGENNQPQHF
TRBJ1-5 | TRBV28 | CASSLFAAVPQHF
TRBJ1-4 | TRBV6-5 | CASRGIATNEKLFF
TRBJ2-5 | TRBV7-2 | CASSSPSGGAETQYF
TRBJ1-2 | TRBV28 | CASSLGDRGYTF
TRBJ1-4 | TRBV7-8 | CASSTDREQMPTNEKLFF
TRBJ2-7 | TRBV5-6 | CASSFLGTGTSYEQYF
TRBJ1-6 | TRBV28 | CASSFTGGVSPLHF
TRBJ1-1 | TRBV19 | CASSIGGTGYPEAFF
TRBJ2-7 | TRBV7-9 | CVSSLGSHEQYF
TRBJ1-6 | TRBV5-1 | CASSSGQGPVNSPLHF
TRBJ2-2 | TRBV28 | CASSGGNTGELFF
TRBJ2-5 | TRBV28 | CASRPPRRQQETQYF
TRBJ1-5 | TRBV30 | CACNLDRPNQPQHF
TRBJ2-1 | TRBV18 | CASSPVKRGGHNEQFF
TRBJ1-1 | TRBV4-3 | CASSRRTIGTEAFF
TRBJ1-4 | TRBV18 | CASSPGQGGKTNEKLFF
TRBJ1-6 | TRBV28 | CASSPPGDGTYNSPLHF
TRBJ1-3 | TRBV2 | CATVDSGNTIYF
TRBJ1-6 | TRBV6-1 | CASSGQGYNSPLHF
TRBJ2-2 | TRBV6-5 | CASSYWTSGGGELFF
TRBJ2-3 | TRBV6-6 | CASSYARGPADTQYF
TRBJ1-2 | TRBV27 | CASSPTINYGYTF
TRBJ2-5 | TRBV10-3 | CAISDGSTGETQYF
TRBJ2-1 | TRBV5-1 | CASSISGGVSYNEQFF
TRBJ2-1 | TRBV9 | CASSSTSGGTPNEQFF
TRBJ1-1 | TRBV4-2 | CASSFRGRGEAFF
TRBJ2-2 | TRBV5-1 | CASSMDSPRGAGELFF
TRBJ2-2 | TRBV9 | CASSARTGTGELFF